This passage covers 17 T cell receptor beta chains from one sample sequenced in a study of CD8 T cells in ankylosing spondylitis. General observations from the study: Characteristic, it appeared, of ankylosing spondylitis blood was a TCR beta motif of eight highly homologous variants.

These receptors have no identified antigens. MiXCR, run by TCRdb on the 5' RACE reads, gives a single entry per CDR3 protein. The profile shows 750,000 to 850,000 distinct CDR3 sequences, over 9.5% of them singletons. The specimen was blood, either unsorted or a sorted T cell fraction (not recorded which). The origin of the receptors is a male donor with ankylosing spondylitis.

This chain connects TRBV28 to TRBJ2-2, with D possibly being TRBD1 (6 bases). The CDR3 contains 16 residues. The V gene lost 6 bases and the J gene lost 3 bases, with 17 bases spanning the gap. CDR1 and CDR2 (germline): MDHEN, SYDVKM. The CDR3 spells CASSRPRQGHTGELFF. In DNA form, the CDR3 reads TGTGCCAGCAGCCGACCTCGTCAGGGGCACACCGGGGAGCTGTTTTTT.

CDR3 loop: CASSQTGERTDTQYF. The CDR3 DNA is TGCGCCAGCAGCCAAACAGGGGAACGCACAGATACGCAGTATTTT. The chain combines TRBV4-3 with TRBJ2-3; TRBD1 aligns across 7 bases. V shed 2 bases, J shed 1 base, and the junction held 3 bases outside the gene matches. This CDR3 spans 15 amino acids. The germline CDR1 and CDR2 sequences are LGHNA and YSLEER.

The table lists this clonotype with a few counts. V and J are TRBV5-1 and TRBJ1-3; D gene unclear. The CDR3 is 15 residues long. The V gene's germline CDR1 is SGHRS and CDR2 YFSETQ. Trimming stripped 0 bases from V and 2 bases from J, with 9 bases between. The CDR3 coding sequence is TGCGCCAGCAGCTTGGGGCCCGGCCCTGGAAACACCATATATTTT. It codes for CASSLGPGPGNTIYF. The variable domain in full, with the rest retrieved from reference TRBV5-1 and TRBJ1-3, is KAGVTQTPRYLIKTRGQQVTLSCSPISGHRSVSWYQQTPGQGLQFLFEYFSETQRNKGNFPGRFSGRQFSNSRSEMNVSTLELGDSALYLCASSLGPGPGNTIYFGEGSWLTVV.

The chain is built from TRBV10-3 and TRBJ2-3; TRBD1 matches 10 bases. CDR3 size: 14 residues. Germline CDR1 ENHRY, CDR2 SYGVKD. After removal of 4 bases from V and 4 bases from J, the junction contained 2 bases not matched to a gene. This CDR3 reads CAISGDRGADTQYF. DNA for the CDR3: TGTGCCATCAGTGGGGACAGGGGCGCAGATACGCAGTATTTT.

There are many counts of this clonotype. The chain employs TRBV10-3 and TRBJ2-3, with D possibly called TRBD1 or TRBD2 (5 bases each). The V gene's germline CDR1 is ENHRY and CDR2 SYGVKD. Between the trimmed V and J ends, which lost 10 bases and 5 bases, there was a span of 19 bases. This CDR3 spans 14 amino acids. The CDR3, as DNA: TGTGCCACCGCGGCAAGGGACCGGCGAGATACGCAGTATTTT. Encoded protein: CATAARDRRDTQYF.

J is TRBJ2-2 and V is TRBV28; 8 bases align to TRBD1. The V and J ends lost 3 bases and 4 bases, in that order; junction bases with no gene match: 16. Per the germline V gene, CDR1 is MDHEN and CDR2 is SYDVKM. CDR3 length: 19 amino acids. CDR3 nucleotide sequence: TGTGCCAGCAGTTTTTATGTCATATCGGGACAGGTGGCCACCGGGGAGCTGTTTTTT. As protein: CASSFYVISGQVATGELFF.

In its sample, this clonotype was seen many times. The chain links TRBV29-1 to TRBJ2-7; either TRBD1 or TRBD2 may fit D (6 bases each). This CDR3 comprises 13 residues. Germline lookup yields CDR1 SQVTM and CDR2 ANQGSEA. V shed 6 bases and J shed 4 bases, with 16 bases lying between them. CDR3 nucleotide sequence: TGCAGCGTGACCTCGGGGGCTCGTTACGAGCAGTACTTC. Translated: CSVTSGARYEQYF.

This clonotype is categorized as medium-sized. This chain joins TRBV20-1 and TRBJ1-2; D might be TRBD1 (5 bases). CDR1 DFQATT and CDR2 SNEGSKA come from the germline V gene (reference sequence). Deletions cut 6 bases from V and 5 bases from J, with 13 bases between. The CDR3 sequence is 12 residues long. CDR3 amino acids: CSAAGTVYGYTF. The CDR3 DNA is TGCAGTGCCGCGGGGACTGTGTATGGCTACACCTTC.

The CDR3 loop reads CASSLAPGQTYEQYF. In DNA, the CDR3 is TGTGCCAGCAGCCTTGCCCCGGGCCAGACCTACGAGCAGTACTTC. The rearrangement uses TRBV3-1 and TRBJ2-7; D call uncertain. Trimming removed 4 bases at V and 2 bases at J, with 15 bases between. This CDR3 has 15 residues. CDR1 and CDR2 (germline): LGHDT, YNNKEL (reference sequence).

The chain combines TRBV7-9 with TRBJ1-6; 7 bases align to TRBD1. The CDR3 loop spans 15 amino acids. V lost 7 bases and J lost 9; bases outside the gene matches: 12. The germline CDR1 and CDR2 sequences are SEHNR and FQNEAQ (reference sequence). The CDR3 loop is CASTNQGGVGSPLHF. CDR3 coding DNA: TGTGCCAGCACCAACCAGGGGGGAGTTGGTTCACCCCTCCACTTT.

The chain combines TRBV19 with TRBJ1-5; TRBD1 might be the D (5 bases). Germline V gene sequence: CDR1 LNHDA, CDR2 SQIVND (reference sequence). The CDR3 consists of 13 residues. V lost 5 bases to trimming and J lost 11 bases, with 16 bases between them. CDR3 sequence: CASSAQGVWSQHF. CDR3 bases: TGTGCCAGTAGTGCCCAAGGGGTTTGGTCCCAGCATTTT.

This clonotype has only a few counts. V usage is TRBV7-2 and J usage is TRBJ1-6; D might be TRBD1 (6 bases). This CDR3 has 15 amino acids. The V end lost 5 bases, the J end lost 7 bases, and 15 bases lay between the germline ends. CDR1 SGHTA and CDR2 FQGNSA come from the germline V gene. The CDR3 is CASSPPGTRNSPLHF. CDR3 coding DNA: TGTGCCAGCAGCCCTCCCGGGACAAGGAATTCACCCCTCCACTTT.

There are many counts of this clonotype. The rearrangement links TRBV14 to TRBJ1-2, with 10 bases that match TRBD1. V shed 4 bases and J 3 bases; nucleotides not matched to a gene: 5. The CDR3 covers 15 residues. The germline gives CDR1 SGHDN, CDR2 FVKESK. The CDR3 spells CASSLGQGVDYGYTF. The CDR3 nucleotides read TGTGCCAGCAGCCTCGGACAGGGGGTAGACTATGGCTACACCTTC.

This chain uses TRBV20-1 with TRBJ1-4; D is perhaps TRBD1 (6 bases). The CDR3 is 14 amino acids. CDR1 is DFQATT and CDR2 is SNEGSKA in the germline V gene (reference sequence). The V end was cut by 5 bases, the J end by 6 bases, with 16 bases between. In DNA form, the CDR3 reads TGCAGTGCTGGACCAAGTCGGACAGATGAAAAACTGTTTTTT. Protein product: CSAGPSRTDEKLFF.

V gene TRBV20-1 combines with J gene TRBJ2-5, with D tentatively TRBD2 (6 bases). CDR3 length equals 13 residues. V dropped 3 bases and J dropped 0 bases, with 8 bases sitting between them. Germline-derived CDR1 and CDR2 are DFQATT and SNEGSKA (reference sequence). The CDR3 spells CSASGGHQETQYF. The CDR3 nucleotides are TGCAGTGCTAGCGGGGGTCACCAAGAGACCCAGTACTTC.

The chain is built from TRBV5-6 and TRBJ2-6; D ambiguous. Germline CDR1 SGHDT, CDR2 YYEEEE. V was shortened by 5 bases and J by 0 bases, with 12 bases between the two germline ends. CDR3 length equals 16 residues. This chain's CDR3 is CASSPFLSSGANVLTF. CDR3 nucleotide sequence: TGTGCCAGCAGTCCCTTCCTGAGCTCTGGGGCCAACGTCCTGACTTTC. The variable domain in full, completed from reference TRBV5-6 and TRBJ2-6, reads DAGVTQSPTHLIKTRGQQVTLRCSPKSGHDTVSWYQQALGQGPQFIFQYYEEEERQRGNFPDRFSGHQFPNYSSELNVNALLLGDSALYLCASSPFLSSGANVLTFGAGSRLTVL.

Here the CDR3 DNA reads TGTGCCAGCAGCTTAGACAGGAACCTATATGGCTACACCTTC. It specifies CASSLDRNLYGYTF. V gene TRBV7-2 combines with J gene TRBJ1-2, with D perhaps TRBD1 (5 bases). The CDR3 consists of 14 residues. Per the germline V gene, CDR1 is SGHTA and CDR2 is FQGNSA. Trimming removed 1 base at V and 5 bases at J, with 11 bases between. Combining the CDR3 with reference TRBV7-2 and TRBJ1-2 gives the whole variable domain GAGVSQSPSNKVTEKGKDVELRCDPISGHTALYWYRQSLGQGLEFLIYFQGNSAPDKSGLPSDRFSAERTGGSVSTLTIQRTQQEDSAVYLCASSLDRNLYGYTFGSGTRLTVV.